This record concerns one T cell receptor (beta chain) sequence. The source of the sample is a study of blood T cell repertoires in COVID-19. The assay was immunoSEQ multiplex PCR, and TCRdb's table has in-frame clones only and misses some. The sample shows more than 85,000 clones, under 85% of them seen only once. V was clipped by 4 bases and J by 2 bases; unmatched bases: 14. Germline lookup yields CDR1 SGHKS and CDR2 YYEKEE (reference sequence). CDR3 size: 17 residues. Sequenced sample: peripheral blood. This TCR was sampled from a human donor in a cohort sampled during active COVID-19. The chain links TRBV5-5 to TRBJ1-2; TRBD1 matches at 7 bases. Here the CDR3 reads CASSPGRGVTGNYGYTF. CDR3 DNA: TGTGCCAGCAGCCCTGGCAGGGGGGTGACGGGAAACTATGGCTACACCTTC.